The 10 T cell receptor beta chains in this list originate from one sample, sequenced in a study of T cell changes during pregnancy in multiple sclerosis. TCRdb's table, derived via immunoSEQ multiplex PCR, lists solely in-frame clones and lacks some. The table lists around 100,000 clones, 94% of them singletons. Sequencing used peripheral blood, obtained before pregnancy. These receptors were taken from a female donor with multiple sclerosis, enrolled in a pregnancy study.

Of note for this clone: The junction shows a germline mismatch at one end, possibly a read error. The chain uses TRBV4-1 and TRBJ2-4; D gene unclear. CDR3 length: 12 residues. CDR1 and CDR2 (germline): MGHRA, YSYEKL. The CDR3, as DNA: TGCGCCAGCAGCCAAGCCGAAAACATTCAGTACTTC. This encodes CASSQAENIQYF.

This clone was counted once. The chain joins TRBV30 to TRBJ1-2; D unclear. Per germline, CDR1 GTSNPN and CDR2 SVGIG (reference sequence). Between the trimmed V and J ends, which lost 2 bases and 4 bases, there was a span of 8 bases. The CDR3 has 12 residues. The CDR3 reads CAWSPGGYGYTF. DNA of the CDR3: TGTGCCTGGAGTCCTGGAGGCTATGGCTACACCTTC. The full variable domain, with the rest looked up from reference TRBV30 and TRBJ1-2, is SQTIHQWPATLVQPVGSPLSLECTVEGTSNPNLYWYRQAAGRGLQLLFYSVGIGQISSEVPQNLSASRPQDRQFILSSKKLLLSDSGFYLCAWSPGGYGYTFGSGTRLTVV.

V usage is TRBV7-8 and J usage is TRBJ2-2; TRBD2 matches 9 bases. This CDR3 spans 18 amino acids. The V gene end was trimmed by 6 bases and the J gene end by 5 bases; junction bases not matched to a gene: 16. Per germline, CDR1 SGHVS and CDR2 FQNEAQ. The CDR3 coding sequence is TGTGCCAGCAGGGGACTCAGGGGCAGCGGGAGGTCAACCGGGGAGCTGTTTTTT. Translating it yields CASRGLRGSGRSTGELFF.

The V call is TRBV5-1, the J call TRBJ1-2, with D perhaps TRBD1 (5 bases). Germline V gene sequence: CDR1 SGHRS, CDR2 YFSETQ. Trimming took off 4 bases at V and 12 bases at J, with 22 bases between the two ends. This CDR3 has 14 amino acids. CDR3 loop: CASSGGDFLDQDTF. Here the CDR3 DNA reads TGCGCCAGCAGCGGAGGGGACTTCCTGGACCAAGACACCTTC.

The count of this clone is one. The chain links TRBV9 to TRBJ2-7; 12 nucleotides line up with TRBD2. Germline CDR1 is SGDLS and CDR2 is YYNGEE. With 3 bases clipped from V and 7 bases from J, the junction kept 8 bases outside the gene matches. The CDR3 contains 15 residues. CDR3 protein: CASSDSSGRGIEQYF. The CDR3 DNA reads as TGTGCCAGCAGCGACTCTAGCGGGAGGGGAATAGAGCAGTACTTC.

The chain joins TRBV11-2 to TRBJ2-7; D perhaps matches TRBD1 (5 bases). The CDR3 covers 14 residues. Germline CDR1 and CDR2: SGHAT and FQNNGV. Trimming pared 5 bases from V and 2 bases from J, leaving 13 bases between. CDR3 region: CASSQHQGTYEQYF. The CDR3 region has the DNA TGTGCCAGCAGCCAACACCAGGGAACCTACGAGCAGTACTTC. Using reference TRBV11-2 and TRBJ2-7 for the parts outside the CDR3, the full variable domain is EAGVAQSPRYKIIEKRQSVAFWCNPISGHATLYWYQQILGQGPKLLIQFQNNGVVDDSQLPKDRFSAERLKGVDSTLKIQPAKLEDSAVYLCASSQHQGTYEQYFGPGTRLTVT.

This sequence joins TRBV27 and TRBJ2-7; D may be TRBD2 (7 bases). This CDR3 is 14 amino acids long. Germline values: CDR1 MNHEY, CDR2 SMNVEV (reference sequence). Trimming left V 0 bases short and J 6 bases short, with 12 bases between. CDR3 sequence (DNA): TGTGCCAGCAGTTTATCGGGGGGGCGGGGCGAGCAGTACTTC. Amino acids: CASSLSGGRGEQYF.

J is TRBJ1-1 and V is TRBV6-5; D is possibly TRBD1 (6 bases). The CDR3 loop spans 13 amino acids. Trimming took off 5 bases at V and 3 bases at J, with 10 bases between the two ends. Germline V gives CDR1 MNHEY, CDR2 SVGAGI. The CDR3 nucleotides read TGTGCCAGCAGTAGGGGGACGGACACTGAAGCTTTCTTT. This sequence encodes CASSRGTDTEAFF.

The chain combines TRBV2 with TRBJ1-2; 8 positions match TRBD1. The CDR3 sequence is 15 residues long. V dropped 6 bases and J dropped 5; count of bases not matched to a gene: 11. CDR1 is SNHLY and CDR2 is FYNNEI in the germline V gene. In DNA form, the CDR3 reads TGTGCCAGCAGATTGACGACAGGGGCGGGATATGGCTACACCTTC. Its translation: CASRLTTGAGYGYTF. Combining the CDR3 with reference TRBV2 and TRBJ1-2 gives the whole variable domain EPEVTQTPSHQVTQMGQEVILRCVPISNHLYFYWYRQILGQKVEFLVSFYNNEISEKSEIFDDQFSVERPDGSNFTLKIRSTKLEDSAMYFCASRLTTGAGYGYTFGSGTRLTVV.

The chain links TRBV9 to TRBJ2-1; 7 bases align to TRBD1. The trim removed 4 bases at V and 5 bases at J, leaving 6 bases unmatched. The CDR3 covers 14 residues. CDR1 is SGDLS and CDR2 is YYNGEE in the germline V gene. CDR3 DNA sequence: TGTGCCAGCAGCTCAAGAGGGGGCAACAATGAGCAGTTCTTC. It codes for CASSSRGGNNEQFF.